The entry below gives a single TCR beta chain sequence along with its context. No antigen is known for it. No much larger clonotype is one base removed from it; base qualities were not supplied. For repertoire sequencing, the TCR beta CDR3 regions were amplified from RNA transcripts. The first round was an RT-PCR using HTBI primers with the Qiagen OneStep RT-PCR kit, and this first round was followed by a second-round multiplex PCR, then size selection and purification. Libraries were sequenced on an Illumina HiSeq2000 using paired-end 100 bp reads. Concerning the study's data processing: SOAPnuke was used to process the reads, removing any read that contained adapters or uncalled bases, had a mean Phred below 15, or lacked an exact match to the constant primer or identifier. COPE v1.2.5 was used to merge high-quality paired reads. Each unique nucleotide sequence was defined as a clonotype, and clonotypes were aligned to IMGT TRB V, D and J references with MiTCR v1.1. The analysis was limited to V-J combinations with a frequency above 0.0001, which together covered about 99% of the repertoires. For each V-J combination, a TCR clonal expansion and chaos score was defined as F50 clonal expansion divided by the chaos observed in the TCRdist matrix. Features were reduced by Welch's t-statistics and random forest to 10 to 15 V-J combinations, which fed a naive Bayes classifier. The Morisita-Horn index was used to measure how similar the thyroid and blood repertoires were. Using fastp at Q25 and MiXCR, TCRdb reprocessed the public reads and kept productive beta chains. Each record represents a unique CDR3 protein, reported with the most common genes and DNA among its rows. The V and J calls and clone size come from TCRdb's table, not from the authors' own analysis. The sample profile shows 200,000 to 250,000 distinct CDR3 sequences; 45% to 55% of them were found once. The ten largest account for about half of the sample.

The V end loses 6 bases and the J end loses 0 bases, and a stretch of 14 bases separates them. CDR1 is given as SQVTM and CDR2 as ANQGSEA, both from the germline V gene. The CDR3 holds 14 amino acids from the cysteine to the phenylalanine. The entry retains the CDR3 DNA only, 42 bases that are in frame from base 1. Ophthalmopathy patients had moderately to severely active disease, Clinical Activity Score of at least 3, NOSPECS grade of at least 4, and disease duration under 3 months. Patients with other autoimmune diseases, uncontrolled infections, pregnancy or lactation were excluded. Clinical symptoms, serum thyroxine, TRAb, thyroid ultrasound and orbital computed tomography formed the basis of the diagnosis. Using Ficoll-Paque density gradient centrifugation, PBMCs were isolated from approximately 11 ml of fresh peripheral blood. Total RNA was extracted with Trizol reagent and quality-checked on an Agilent 2100 Bioanalyzer.

These data originate in a study of Graves' ophthalmopathy and Graves' hyperthyroidism (dated by TCRdb to the late 2010s). For the study in its entirety: Peripheral blood was collected at initial diagnosis, before any treatment. To tell Graves' ophthalmopathy apart from Graves' hyperthyroidism, and to predict which patients would progress to ophthalmopathy, the study relied on TCR beta repertoire signatures. In total, some 130 blood samples were TCR-sequenced: around 42 ophthalmopathy, under 80 hyperthyroidism and about 17 hyperthyroidism-to-ophthalmopathy patients. To explore V-J signatures that separate ophthalmopathy from hyperthyroidism, a discovery set of about a hundred patients was enrolled, consisting of about 45 with ophthalmopathy and some 56 with stable hyperthyroidism. The independent validation cohort included 18 hyperthyroidism patients plus 17 patients who later progressed from hyperthyroidism to ophthalmopathy. In a handful of hyperthyroidism patients, the T-cell repertoire of thyroid tissue was compared with the T-cell repertoire of blood. Following sample collection, hyperthyroidism patients were given methimazole at a starting dose of 30 mg daily, and ophthalmopathy patients were given high-dose intravenous methylprednisolone. Findings and caveats that apply to the study as a whole: Ophthalmopathy was separated from stable hyperthyroidism by the 13-signature model with about 85% sensitivity and less than 82% specificity in cross-validation and with 80%/75% in the test set. Most of the expanded thyroid clonotypes with a frequency above 0.001 were also detected in blood, and it was suggested that the thyroid immune response may be reflected by blood repertoires. In validation, the model predicted ophthalmopathy progression with less than 71% sensitivity and around 72% specificity; around twelve predicted patients were CT-confirmed with GO in a median of around 6.5 months. No statistical method was used to set the sample size in advance, and the investigators knew which group each participant was assigned to.

This clonotype was sampled from an adult man with Graves' ophthalmopathy. The rearrangement joined TRBV29-1 to TRBJ1-1; no D gene can be assigned with confidence. The sequenced material came from peripheral blood. In nucleotides, the sequence is TGCAGCGTCCTCTGGGCGAGGCTGAACACTGAAGCTTTCTTT. This translates into CSVLWARLNTEAFF. Outside the CDR3, residues come from the reference TRBV29-1 and TRBJ1-1 proteins, so the full variable domain is: SAVISQKPSRDICQRGTSLTIQCQVDSQVTMMFWYRQQPGQSLTLIATANQGSEATYESGFVIDKFPISRPNLTFSTLTVSNMSPEDSSIYLCSVLWARLNTEAFFGQGTRLTVV.